The 16 T cell receptor beta chains in this list originate from one sample, sequenced in a study of PD-1 blockade in classical Hodgkin lymphoma (dated by TCRdb to about 2020). This sample's time point label indicates: cycle 1 day 1 (C1D1), immediately before nivolumab initiation. Every trial patient had relapsed following autologous stem cell transplantation, and prior brentuximab vedotin exposure was what differed among cohorts A, B and C. The method behind the library was the immunoSEQ multiplex PCR assay. TCRdb took over this immuneACCESS table, retaining in-frame rearrangements with V and J assigned. Such tables are incomplete; in checked studies, under half of the missing clones stem from an unresolved V gene, and the remainder is unexplained. The sample has around 19,000 clones on record, about 81% of them singletons. The ten largest account for 4.6% of the sample. Sequenced material: peripheral blood mononuclear cells (PBMCs), taken at baseline. The receptors were sampled from a human donor with classical Hodgkin lymphoma.

J is TRBJ2-1 and V is TRBV19, with 8 bases aligning to TRBD2. This CDR3 spans 14 amino acids. Trimming at V came to 5 bases and at J to 8 bases, leaving 8 bases not matched to a gene. The germline gives CDR1 LNHDA, CDR2 SQIVND (reference sequence). As DNA, the CDR3 is TGTGCCAGTAGTTGGGGCGGGAGGTACGATGAGCAGTTCTTC. It yields the protein CASSWGGRYDEQFF.

As for this clone: The junction departs from the called germline gene at one end, perhaps through a read error. This chain uses TRBV6-1 with TRBJ1-3, with a tentative D call TRBD1 (5 bases). The germline CDR1 and CDR2 sequences are MNHNS and SASEGT. The CDR3 consists of 16 residues. The CDR3 is CASREVRGLSGNTIYF. For the CDR3, the DNA is TGTGCCAGCAGGGAAGTCCGGGGGTTGTCTGGAAACACCATATATTTT.

This clone was found once. The chain employs TRBV9 and TRBJ2-1, with D perhaps matching TRBD1 or TRBD2 (5 bases each). CDR1 SGDLS and CDR2 YYNGEE come from the germline V gene. V was trimmed by 7 bases and J by 5 bases, leaving 10 bases between them. The length of the CDR3 is 12 residues. CDR3 residues: CASRDGDNEQFF. The CDR3 bases are TGTGCCAGCCGGGACGGCGACAATGAGCAGTTCTTC.

This chain uses TRBV4-3 with TRBJ1-2, with 8 bases aligning to TRBD1. V lost 2 bases to trimming and J lost 5 bases; unmatched junction nucleotides: 7. The CDR3 has 15 residues. The germline V gene has CDR1 LGHNA and CDR2 YSLEER. This CDR3 is CASSQPGQAFYGYTF. The CDR3 DNA is TGCGCCAGCAGCCAACCGGGACAGGCTTTTTATGGCTACACCTTC.

This chain uses TRBV30 with TRBJ2-7; D uncertain. This CDR3 spans 14 amino acids. V lost 1 base and J lost 0, with 10 bases in between. The germline V gene encodes CDR1 GTSNPN and CDR2 SVGIG (reference sequence). The CDR3 reads CAWSERHFSYEQYF. CDR3 nucleotide sequence: TGTGCCTGGAGTGAGAGACACTTCTCCTACGAGCAGTACTTC.

V is TRBV5-1 and J is TRBJ2-3; 13 nucleotides line up with TRBD2. In germline, CDR1 is SGHRS, CDR2 YFSETQ. V lost 2 bases, J lost 4 bases, and 1 base stayed unmatched. The CDR3 spans 15 residues. The CDR3 reads CASSFTSGGADTQYF. The CDR3 DNA reads as TGCGCCAGCAGCTTTACTAGCGGGGGGGCAGATACGCAGTATTTT.

CDR3 DNA sequence: TGTGCCAGATCGTTGAGGGAGGATTCCTACGAGCAGTACTTC. Translating it yields CARSLREDSYEQYF. The rearrangement links TRBV2 to TRBJ2-7; D might be TRBD2 (6 bases). V lost 9 bases and J lost 1, with 16 bases in between. This CDR3 has 14 amino acids. Germline V gene data show CDR1 as SNHLY and CDR2 as FYNNEI.

V and J are TRBV18 and TRBJ2-7; D might be TRBD1 or TRBD2, each matching 5 bases. V lost 3 bases and J 0 bases, leaving 15 bases between the germline ends. The germline CDR1 and CDR2 sequences are KGHSH and LQKENI. The CDR3 totals 16 residues. The CDR3, as DNA: TGTGCCAGCTCACCCGAGGGGACCGTGCTCTCCTACGAGCAGTACTTC. Encoded protein: CASSPEGTVLSYEQYF.

This clone is judged medium-sized (0.01 to 0.1%). The V gene is TRBV6-1, the J gene TRBJ2-1; a possible D gene is TRBD1 (5 bases). This CDR3 contains 16 residues. Per the germline V gene, CDR1 is MNHNS and CDR2 is SASEGT. V was pared by 2 bases and J by 4 bases, with 15 bases between. CDR3 nucleotides: TGTGCCAGCAGTGAACCTCGCAGGGTCGTGTACAATGAGCAGTTCTTC. Amino acid sequence: CASSEPRRVVYNEQFF.

In regard to this clone: The sample holds other DNA sequences that translate to the same CDR3. The gene calls are TRBV28 and TRBJ1-2, with a tentative D call TRBD1 (5 bases). Germline lookup yields CDR1 MDHEN and CDR2 SYDVKM. Trimming removed 5 bases from V and 0 bases from J, with 13 bases in between. CDR3 length: 15 amino acids. CDR3 in DNA: TGTGCCAGCAGTACGCAGGGAGGAGCTAACTATGGCTACACCTTC. Protein sequence: CASSTQGGANYGYTF.

This chain links TRBV6-4 with TRBJ2-7, with 11 positions matching TRBD1. J was trimmed by 5 bases and V by 0 bases; bases with no gene match: 3. The CDR3 has 15 residues. Germline V gene data show CDR1 as MRHNA and CDR2 as SNTAGT. The DNA of the CDR3 is TGTGCCAGCAGTGACTCGGACAGGGGGCAGGACGAGCAGTACTTC. Its translation is CASSDSDRGQDEQYF.

The count of this clone is one. The chain carries TRBV12-5 and TRBJ1-2; 10 nucleotides align to TRBD1. V shed 7 bases and J 4 bases; nucleotides not matched to a gene: 6. From germline, CDR1 is LGHNT and CDR2 FRNRAP. There are 14 residues in the CDR3. CDR3 nucleotides: TGTGCTAGTGCCCCCGGGACAGGGGCCTATGGCTACACCTTC. It translates to CASAPGTGAYGYTF.

This chain uses TRBV28 with TRBJ1-2; D gene uncertain. This CDR3 has 11 amino acids. Germline V CDR1 and CDR2: MDHEN, SYDVKM. The V gene lost 5 bases and the J gene lost 5 bases, with 6 bases spanning the gap. CDR3: CASSRGYGYTF. CDR3 sequence (DNA): TGTGCCAGCAGTCGTGGGTATGGCTACACCTTC.

The V and J genes are TRBV11-2 and TRBJ2-3, with D tentatively TRBD1 or TRBD2 (6 bases each). Germline V gives CDR1 SGHAT, CDR2 FQNNGV. There are 14 residues in the CDR3. Trimming took 6 bases from V and 4 from J, leaving 14 bases between them. Here the CDR3 DNA reads TGTGCCAGCAGTTCTAACGGGGGCGCAGATACGCAGTATTTT. This codes for CASSSNGGADTQYF.

The chain is built from TRBV29-1 and TRBJ2-1; 7 bases fit TRBD2. This CDR3 spans 15 amino acids. Per the germline V gene, CDR1 is SQVTM and CDR2 is ANQGSEA. V shed 1 base, J shed 1 base, and the junction held 4 bases outside the gene matches. CDR3 coding DNA: TGCAGCGTTGAAGGAAGGACTAGATCCTACAATGAGCAGTTCTTC. Protein sequence: CSVEGRTRSYNEQFF.

The V and J genes are TRBV4-3 and TRBJ2-1, with 12 positions matching TRBD2. Germline V gene sequence: CDR1 LGHNA, CDR2 YSLEER. V trimming: 0 bases; J trimming: 9 bases; junction bases outside the gene matches: 3. The CDR3 loop spans 15 amino acids. The CDR3, as DNA: TGCGCCAGCAGCCAAGAGACTAGCGGGAGTATTGAGCAGTTCTTC. Amino acids: CASSQETSGSIEQFF.